The T cell receptor (beta chain) under discussion was sequenced for a study of blood T cell repertoires in COVID-19. Study in general: T cells, B-cell-depleted T cells, or PBMCs provided the cDNA or gDNA that served as material.

TCRdb's table, derived via immunoSEQ multiplex PCR, lists solely in-frame clones and lacks some. The sample lists 200,000 to 250,000 clones; 70% to 90% were seen once. Trimming took 1 base from V and 6 from J, leaving 10 bases between them. In germline, CDR1 is LNHDA, CDR2 SQIVND (reference sequence). The CDR3 covers 13 residues. The chain has TRBV19 and TRBJ2-7; D is perhaps TRBD2 (5 bases). The clonotype was recovered from a middle-aged woman who had recovered from COVID-19. Sequenced sample: peripheral blood. The CDR3 region is CASSIVAAAEQYF. In DNA, the CDR3 is TGTGCCAGTAGTATAGTGGCAGCGGCCGAGCAGTACTTC.